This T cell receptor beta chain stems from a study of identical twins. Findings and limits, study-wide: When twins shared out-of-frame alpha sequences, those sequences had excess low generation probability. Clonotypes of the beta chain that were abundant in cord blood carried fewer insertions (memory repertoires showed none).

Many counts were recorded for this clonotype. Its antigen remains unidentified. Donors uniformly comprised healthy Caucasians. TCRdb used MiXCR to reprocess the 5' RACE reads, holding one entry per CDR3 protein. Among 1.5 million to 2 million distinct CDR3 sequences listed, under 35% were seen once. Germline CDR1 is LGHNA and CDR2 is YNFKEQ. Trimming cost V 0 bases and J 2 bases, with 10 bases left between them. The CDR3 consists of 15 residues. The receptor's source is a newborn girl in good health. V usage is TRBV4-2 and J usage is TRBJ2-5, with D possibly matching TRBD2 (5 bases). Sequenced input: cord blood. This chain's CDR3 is CASSQDDTSQETQYF. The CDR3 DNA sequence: TGTGCCAGCAGCCAAGACGATACTAGTCAAGAGACCCAGTACTTC.